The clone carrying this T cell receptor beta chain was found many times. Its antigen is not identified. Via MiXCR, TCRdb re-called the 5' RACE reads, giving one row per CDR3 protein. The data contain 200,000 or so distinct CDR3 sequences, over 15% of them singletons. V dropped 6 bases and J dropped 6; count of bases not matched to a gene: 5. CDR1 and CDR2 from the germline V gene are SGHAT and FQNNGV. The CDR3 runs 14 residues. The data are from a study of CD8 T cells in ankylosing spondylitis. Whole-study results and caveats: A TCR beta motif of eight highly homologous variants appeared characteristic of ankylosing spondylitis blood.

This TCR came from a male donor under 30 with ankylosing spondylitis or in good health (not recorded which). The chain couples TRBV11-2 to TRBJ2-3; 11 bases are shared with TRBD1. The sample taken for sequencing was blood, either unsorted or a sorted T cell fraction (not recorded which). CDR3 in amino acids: CASSLDRGPDTQYF. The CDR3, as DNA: TGTGCCAGCAGTTTGGACAGGGGGCCTGATACGCAGTATTTT.